Listed here are 30 T cell receptor beta chains from one sample, sequenced in a study of T cell responses to AZD1222 COVID-19 vaccine. The method was immunoSEQ multiplex PCR; TCRdb's version includes in-frame clones alone and lacks a portion of them. There are about 110,000 clones in the sample; about 85% occur only once, and about 6% lies in the top ten. The sample consisted of peripheral blood, taken on day 0 of AZD1222 vaccination. The receptors stem from an adult in good health.

V and J are TRBV27 and TRBJ1-5, with a possible D match to TRBD1 (5 bases). Germline V gives CDR1 MNHEY, CDR2 SMNVEV (reference sequence). The CDR3 is made up of 14 amino acids. The germline V and J ends were trimmed by 2 bases and 7 bases, with 12 bases remaining between them. CDR3 region: CASSLVGGGQPQHF. The CDR3 nucleotides are TGTGCCAGCAGTTTAGTTGGGGGAGGGCAGCCCCAGCATTTT.

The chain carries TRBV7-9 and TRBJ1-2, with a tentative D call TRBD1 (6 bases). Trimming stripped 1 base from V and 2 bases from J, with 11 bases between. This CDR3 contains 15 residues. Germline values: CDR1 SEHNR, CDR2 FQNEAQ (reference sequence). The CDR3 loop is CASSLGQAPNYGYTF. Here the CDR3 DNA reads TGTGCCAGCAGCTTAGGACAGGCGCCCAACTATGGCTACACCTTC.

A few counts support this clone. The genes are TRBV5-4 and TRBJ1-3; maybe TRBD1 (5 bases). Trimming removed 2 bases from V and 4 bases from J, with 7 bases in between. CDR1 SGHNT and CDR2 YYREEE come from the germline V gene (reference sequence). CDR3 length equals 13 residues. CDR3 coding DNA: TGTGCCAGCAGCTTAAACAGGGGAAACACCATATATTTT. Amino acid sequence: CASSLNRGNTIYF.

J is TRBJ1-1 and V is TRBV7-9, with 8 bases matching TRBD1. The germline V gene encodes CDR1 SEHNR and CDR2 FQNEAQ (reference sequence). The CDR3 extends over 16 amino acids. Losses at the gene ends were 0 bases for V and 5 bases for J; bases not matched to a gene: 8. In DNA, the CDR3 is TGTGCCAGCAGCTTAGCCTCGATCGGACAGGGAACTGAAGCTTTCTTT. As protein: CASSLASIGQGTEAFF.

This chain connects TRBV24-1 to TRBJ2-3; D could derive from TRBD1 or TRBD2 (5 bases each). This CDR3 is built from 13 residues. The germline V gene has CDR1 KGHDR and CDR2 SFDVKD. Trimming took 3 bases from V and 9 from J, leaving 12 bases between them. CDR3: CATSDGGVATQYF. For the CDR3, the DNA is TGTGCCACCAGTGATGGGGGTGTTGCGACGCAGTATTTT.

The chain combines TRBV7-2 with TRBJ1-1; no firm D call. The germline gives CDR1 SGHTA, CDR2 FQGNSA. V dropped 0 bases and J dropped 1 base, with 9 bases sitting between them. CDR3 length: 15 residues. CDR3 residues: CASSLAAPTNTEAFF. In DNA, the CDR3 is TGTGCCAGCAGCTTAGCGGCGCCGACGAACACTGAAGCTTTCTTT.

The chain joins TRBV20-1 to TRBJ2-7; 12 bases agree with TRBD2. Germline values: CDR1 DFQATT, CDR2 SNEGSKA (reference sequence). Trimming removed 3 bases from V and 2 bases from J; junction bases left unmatched: 8. CDR3 length: 16 residues. The CDR3 here is CSASTSGGIPTYEQYF. In DNA, the CDR3 is TGCAGTGCTAGTACTAGCGGGGGGATCCCAACCTACGAGCAGTACTTC.

The CDR3 loop reads CATSRARTRGEQYF. The CDR3 DNA sequence: TGTGCCACCAGCAGAGCTCGTACCCGGGGCGAGCAGTACTTC. The rearrangement links TRBV15 to TRBJ2-7; D is perhaps TRBD2 (5 bases). Trimming removed 1 base at V and 6 bases at J, with 13 bases between. Germline V gives CDR1 LNHNV, CDR2 YYDKDF (reference sequence). CDR3 length equals 14 residues. The variable domain in full, completed from reference TRBV15 and TRBJ2-7, reads DAMVIQNPRYQVTQFGKPVTLSCSQTLNHNVMYWYQQKSSQAPKLLFHYYDKDFNNEADTPDNFQSRRPNTSFCFLDIRSPGLGDTAMYLCATSRARTRGEQYFGPGTRLTVT.

This chain uses TRBV15 with TRBJ2-7, with D hard to call. The germline gives CDR1 LNHNV, CDR2 YYDKDF (reference sequence). This CDR3 comprises 14 residues. Trimming removed 1 base at V and 0 bases at J, with 7 bases between. DNA of the CDR3: TGTGCCACCAGCAGAGGATCAAGCTCCTACGAGCAGTACTTC. Its translation is CATSRGSSSYEQYF.

The CDR3 sequence: CASSAGASEAFF. The CDR3 coding sequence is TGTGCCAGCAGCGCTGGGGCGAGTGAAGCTTTCTTT. The V gene is TRBV7-9, the J gene TRBJ1-1; TRBD1 might be the D (5 bases). The V and J ends lost 5 bases and 7 bases respectively, with 11 bases between them. Looked up from germline, CDR1 is SEHNR and CDR2 is FQNEAQ (reference sequence). This CDR3 has 12 residues.

V gene TRBV4-2 combines with J gene TRBJ1-2; weak D call: TRBD1 (5 bases). Trimming stripped 4 bases from V and 8 bases from J, with 14 bases between. This CDR3 contains 13 residues. CDR1 is LGHNA and CDR2 is YNFKEQ in the germline V gene. The CDR3 region has the DNA TGTGCCAGCAGCCCAAACGAACGGGGGGGCTACACCTTC. It encodes CASSPNERGGYTF.

This clone was seen a handful of times. The rearrangement joins TRBV6-4 to TRBJ2-1; 8 bases are shared with TRBD2. The germline V gene has CDR1 MRHNA and CDR2 SNTAGT. With V trimmed by 0 bases and J by 6 bases, 4 bases remained unmatched. The CDR3 length is 15 residues. DNA of the CDR3: TGTGCCAGCAGTGACTCGAACGGGGGGGGCAATGAGCAGTTCTTC. Encoded protein: CASSDSNGGGNEQFF.

The chain carries TRBV2 and TRBJ2-7, with D uncertain. The CDR3 runs to 14 residues. V was shortened by 2 bases and J by 5 bases, with 13 bases between the two germline ends. Looked up from germline, CDR1 is SNHLY and CDR2 is FYNNEI. This CDR3 reads CASSERGRWDEQYF. CDR3 sequence (DNA): TGTGCCAGCAGTGAAAGAGGCAGATGGGACGAGCAGTACTTC.

V and J are TRBV6-5 and TRBJ1-2; D unclear. The CDR3 loop spans 14 amino acids. Germline CDR1 and CDR2: MNHEY and SVGAGI. V was shortened by 4 bases and J by 6 bases, with 15 bases between the two germline ends. CDR3 amino acids: CASSSISSMDGYTF. CDR3 sequence (DNA): TGTGCCAGCAGTTCCATCAGCTCAATGGATGGCTACACCTTC.

CDR3: CASSDSNSPLHF. The CDR3 region has the DNA TGTGCCAGCAGTGACAGTAATTCACCCCTCCACTTT. The chain carries TRBV28 and TRBJ1-6, with D maybe TRBD1 (5 bases). V lost 5 bases and J 6 bases, leaving 5 bases between the germline ends. Per the germline V gene, CDR1 is MDHEN and CDR2 is SYDVKM. There are 12 residues in the CDR3.

This sequence joins TRBV24-1 and TRBJ2-3; D may be TRBD2 (6 bases). The V and J ends lost 10 bases and 0 bases respectively, with 13 bases between them. The CDR3 is 14 residues long. Germline V gene lookup returns CDR1 KGHDR and CDR2 SFDVKD. CDR3 protein: CATMGGTSTDTQYF. CDR3 DNA: TGTGCCACTATGGGAGGAACTAGCACAGATACGCAGTATTTT.

There are a few counts of this clone. This sequence joins TRBV19 and TRBJ2-7, with TRBD1 matching 7 bases. Germline assignment: CDR1 LNHDA and CDR2 SQIVND (reference sequence). The V segment lost 4 bases and the J segment 2 bases; nucleotides outside the gene matches: 2. The CDR3 is 13 residues long. The CDR3 region is CASSTDRAYEQYF. The CDR3 DNA follows: TGTGCCAGTAGTACCGACAGGGCCTACGAGCAGTACTTC.

The rearrangement joins TRBV18 to TRBJ1-3; TRBD1 matches at 9 bases. Germline V lookup: CDR1 KGHSH, CDR2 LQKENI. This CDR3 contains 16 residues. Trimming at V came to 5 bases and at J to 1 base, leaving 6 bases not matched to a gene. CDR3 protein: CASSSGTGRSGNTIYF. The CDR3 DNA follows: TGTGCCAGCTCATCAGGGACAGGGAGGTCTGGAAACACCATATATTTT.

The chain combines TRBV30 with TRBJ1-6; D is unclear. Trimming took 4 bases from V and 1 from J, leaving 8 bases between them. The CDR3 has 14 amino acids. Germline CDR1 and CDR2: GTSNPN and SVGIG (reference sequence). The CDR3 region is CAWNWESYNSPLHF. CDR3 nucleotide sequence: TGTGCCTGGAATTGGGAATCCTATAATTCACCCCTCCACTTT.

This chain uses TRBV9 with TRBJ2-7, with D unclear. The germline V gene has CDR1 SGDLS and CDR2 YYNGEE. V was shortened by 3 bases and J by 6 bases, with 13 bases between the two germline ends. This CDR3 is 13 amino acids long. CDR3 in amino acids: CASSEGAFAEQYF. DNA for the CDR3: TGTGCCAGCAGCGAGGGCGCCTTCGCCGAGCAGTACTTC.

The CDR3 spells CASSYKWGANQPQHF. CDR3 DNA sequence: TGTGCCAGCAGTTACAAGTGGGGGGCGAATCAGCCCCAGCATTTT. This chain joins TRBV6-5 and TRBJ1-5; TRBD1 might be the D (6 bases). Germline V lookup: CDR1 MNHEY, CDR2 SVGAGI. The CDR3 sequence is 15 residues long. The V gene lost 2 bases and the J gene lost 4 bases, with 12 bases spanning the gap.

This rearrangement joins TRBV5-1 to TRBJ1-2, with unresolved D. Trimming took off 4 bases at V and 9 bases at J, with 19 bases between the two ends. The germline CDR1 and CDR2 sequences are SGHRS and YFSETQ. The CDR3 extends over 14 amino acids. DNA of the CDR3: TGCGCCAGCAGCCTAGAAAGGTCGTCTTTGAGCTACACCTTC. Amino acids: CASSLERSSLSYTF.

The rearrangement uses TRBV5-1 and TRBJ2-1; TRBD1 aligns across 7 bases. The length of the CDR3 is 17 residues. Germline CDR1 reads SGHRS; CDR2 reads YFSETQ. Unmatched junction bases numbered 10, after V lost 4 bases and J lost 0 bases. CDR3 protein: CASSPGGPTSSYNEQFF. The CDR3 DNA reads TGCGCCAGCAGCCCAGGGGGTCCCACGAGCTCCTACAATGAGCAGTTCTTC.

This clone was seen once. This chain uses TRBV30 with TRBJ1-5; 9 bases are shared with TRBD1. The germline V gene encodes CDR1 GTSNPN and CDR2 SVGIG (reference sequence). With V trimmed by 0 bases and J by 2 bases, 2 bases remained unmatched. The CDR3 loop spans 15 amino acids. The CDR3 spells CAWSVGDRGNQPQHF. In DNA, the CDR3 is TGTGCCTGGAGTGTAGGGGACAGGGGCAATCAGCCCCAGCATTTT.

The rearrangement uses TRBV7-6 and TRBJ1-1, with a tentative D call TRBD1 (5 bases). From germline, CDR1 is SGHVS and CDR2 FNYEAQ. Trimming shortened V by 0 bases and J by 1 base, and 9 bases separated the two germline ends. This CDR3 spans 15 amino acids. CDR3 in DNA: TGTGCCAGCAGCTTAGCGGGGACGCCGAACACTGAAGCTTTCTTT. As protein: CASSLAGTPNTEAFF.

The rearrangement joins TRBV29-1 to TRBJ1-1; 7 bases align to TRBD1. V lost 2 bases to trimming and J lost 1 base; unmatched junction nucleotides: 4. This CDR3 comprises 14 residues. The germline V gene encodes CDR1 SQVTM and CDR2 ANQGSEA. CDR3 residues: CSVELGGRNTEAFF. The CDR3 DNA follows: TGCAGCGTTGAATTAGGGGGCAGGAACACTGAAGCTTTCTTT.

The V call is TRBV5-1, the J call TRBJ1-5; D ambiguous. The CDR3 loop spans 13 amino acids. The V gene's germline CDR1 is SGHRS and CDR2 YFSETQ. V lost 0 bases, J lost 7 bases, and 8 bases lay in between. DNA for the CDR3: TGCGCCAGCAGCTTGGATGACGAGCAGCCCCAGCATTTT. Amino acids: CASSLDDEQPQHF.

V usage is TRBV5-5 and J usage is TRBJ1-1; no clear D gene. This CDR3 is built from 13 residues. Trimming took off 4 bases at V and 0 bases at J, with 7 bases between the two ends. Per the germline V gene, CDR1 is SGHKS and CDR2 is YYEKEE (reference sequence). DNA of the CDR3: TGTGCCAGCAGCCCCCAGGTGAACACTGAAGCTTTCTTT. It yields the protein CASSPQVNTEAFF.

The genes are TRBV9 and TRBJ1-6, with unresolved D. The CDR3 runs to 12 residues. Germline CDR1 reads SGDLS; CDR2 reads YYNGEE. Between the trimmed V and J ends, which lost 3 bases and 7 bases, there was a span of 5 bases. In DNA form, the CDR3 reads TGTGCCAGCAGCGGTCAGAATTCACCCCTCCACTTT. It encodes CASSGQNSPLHF.

CDR3: CASSYSGGLTYSGNTIYF. CDR3 bases: TGTGCCAGCAGTTACTCTGGTGGCCTGACATACTCTGGAAACACCATATATTTT. The chain has TRBV6-2 or TRBV6-3 and TRBJ1-3, with D unclear. This CDR3 comprises 18 residues. CDR1 and CDR2 from the germline V gene are MNHEY and SVGEGT. Trimming stripped 0 bases from V and 0 bases from J, with 15 bases between.